Listed below are T cell receptor beta chains from one sample, sequenced in a study of beta chain features in type 1 diabetes. Measured with immunoSEQ multiplex PCR; TCRdb has only the in-frame clones, and not every one. The data show around 360,000 clones, with 10% to 15% seen just once and approximately 0.011% held by the top ten. Input material: naive CD4+ T cells from blood. These receptors all stem from a woman between 18 and 29 years old with type 1 diabetes. Both conserved end residues are part of each CDR3. D genes are given only for firm matches. The size field is filled for only some rows; it gives once, few, many or a size class.

TRBV7-9	TRBJ2-3	-	few	TGTGCCAGCAGCTTAGTCGCAGATACGCAGTATTTT	CASSLVADTQYF
TRBV7-2	TRBJ1-1	-	-	TGTGCCAGCAGCCCGAGGAGGGCAACGAACACTGAAGCTTTCTTT	CASSPRRATNTEAFF
TRBV5-4	TRBJ2-7	-	-	TGTGCCAGCAGCTCTAGCGACGAGCAGTACTTC	CASSSSDEQYF
TRBV29-1	TRBJ2-7	-	few	TGCAGCGTCGCAGGTTTGGGTTTTCGGGAGCAGTACTTC	CSVAGLGFREQYF
TRBV28	TRBJ2-2	TRBD2	-	TGTGCCGGAGCGGGATTTAACACCGGGGAGCTGTTTTTT	CAGAGFNTGELFF
TRBV5-1	TRBJ2-5	TRBD1	-	TGCGCCAGCAGTACAGGGGTTCGACAAGAGACCCAGTACTTC	CASSTGVRQETQYF
TRBV28	TRBJ2-3	-	few	TGTGCCGCGGAGGGTGGTCAGGGCACAGATACGCAGTATTTT	CAAEGGQGTDTQYF
TRBV5-1	TRBJ2-6	-	-	TGCGCCAGCAGCCGAGACACCTCTGGGGCCAACGTCCTGACTTTC	CASSRDTSGANVLTF
TRBV18	TRBJ2-5	TRBD1	few	TGTGCCAGCTCACCCATGGACAGGGAATCGACCCAGTACTTC	CASSPMDRESTQYF
TRBV7-2	TRBJ2-4	TRBD1	-	TGTGCCAGCAGCTCCAGGACAGGCCTAGCCAAAAACATTCAGTACTTC	CASSSRTGLAKNIQYF
TRBV5-1	TRBJ2-5	-	once	TGCGCCAGCAGCTTTAATCCAGCGAGGGAGACCCAGTACTTC	CASSFNPARETQYF
TRBV15	TRBJ1-2	TRBD1	-	TGTGCCACCAGCAGCTCAACCCCAGACAGGGGAGCTTATTCGACGAACTATGGCTACACCTTC	CATSSSTPDRGAYSTNYGYTF
TRBV20-1	TRBJ2-5	-	once	TGCAGTGCAACCAGGGTGGAGACCCAGTACTTC	CSATRVETQYF
TRBV4-2	TRBJ2-3	TRBD2	-	TGTGCCAGCAGCAGTAAAACGACACTAGCGGATCACACAGATACGCAGTATTTT	CASSSKTTLADHTDTQYF
TRBV15	TRBJ1-1	-	-	TGTGCCACCTCGGCAGCGTCAGGGGTCACTGAAGCTTTCTTT	CATSAASGVTEAFF
TRBV15	TRBJ1-1	-	few	TGTGCCACCAGCAACGGACAGCTGAACACTGAAGCTTTCTTT	CATSNGQLNTEAFF
TRBV7-4	TRBJ2-1	TRBD2	-	TGTGCCAGCAGCTCCCAGGGACTAGCGGAGGGGCACTCCTACAATGAGCAGTTCTTC	CASSSQGLAEGHSYNEQFF
TRBV2	TRBJ2-5	-	-	TGTGCCAGCAAGGAGGGGTTGGAGACCCAGTACTTC	CASKEGLETQYF
TRBV4-2	TRBJ2-4	TRBD1	few	TGTGCCAGCAGCGGGCAGGGGGCGGTCAAAAACATTCAGTACTTC	CASSGQGAVKNIQYF
TRBV4-3	TRBJ2-2	-	few	TGCGCCAGCAGCCAAGATGGACATAAGAACACCGGGGAGCTGTTTTTT	CASSQDGHKNTGELFF
TRBV11-2	TRBJ2-7	-	-	TGTGCCAGCAGCCCGGGGGTCTGGGCCCCTACCTACGAGCAGTACTTC	CASSPGVWAPTYEQYF
TRBV28	TRBJ2-3	-	-	TGTGCCAGCAGTTCCCCTGGAGAGGGAACAGATACGCAGTATTTT	CASSSPGEGTDTQYF
TRBV7-9	TRBJ2-7	-	-	TGTGCCAGCAGCCGAGGCGGGGATTTCTCCTACGAGCAGTACTTC	CASSRGGDFSYEQYF
TRBV19	TRBJ1-1	TRBD1	-	TGTGCCAGTAGTCCTACGGGGGACAGAAGCGAAGCTTTCTTT	CASSPTGDRSEAFF
TRBV10-3	TRBJ1-1	-	few	TGTGCCATCAGTATAGGGACAACGGCTGAAGCTTTCTTT	CAISIGTTAEAFF
TRBV10-3	TRBJ1-2	-	-	TGTGCCATCAACGGGGGAGATGGCTACACCTTC	CAINGGDGYTF
TRBV7-2	TRBJ2-7	-	few	TGTGCCAGCAGCTTAGGCCGGGACTTGGGGGAGCAGTACTTC	CASSLGRDLGEQYF
TRBV6-5	TRBJ1-1	TRBD1	few	TGTGCCAGTGGGACAGGACTTCAGAGGGGAGCTTTCTTT	CASGTGLQRGAFF
TRBV10-3	TRBJ2-7	-	few	TGTGCCATCAGCGGTTACTACGAGCAGTACTTC	CAISGYYEQYF